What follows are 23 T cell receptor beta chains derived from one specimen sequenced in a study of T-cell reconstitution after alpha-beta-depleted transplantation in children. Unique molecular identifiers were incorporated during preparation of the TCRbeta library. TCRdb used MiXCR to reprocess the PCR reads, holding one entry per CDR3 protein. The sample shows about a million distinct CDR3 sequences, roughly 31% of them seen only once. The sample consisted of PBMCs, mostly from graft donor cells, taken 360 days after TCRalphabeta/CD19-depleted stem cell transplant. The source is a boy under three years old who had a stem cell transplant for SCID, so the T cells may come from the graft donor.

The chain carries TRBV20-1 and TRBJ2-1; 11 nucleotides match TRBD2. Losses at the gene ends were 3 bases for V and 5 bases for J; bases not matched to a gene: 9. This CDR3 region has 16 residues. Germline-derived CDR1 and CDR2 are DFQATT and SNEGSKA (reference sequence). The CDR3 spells CSARRASGGRDNEQFF. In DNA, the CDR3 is TGCAGTGCTAGGAGGGCTAGCGGGGGGCGGGACAATGAGCAGTTCTTC.

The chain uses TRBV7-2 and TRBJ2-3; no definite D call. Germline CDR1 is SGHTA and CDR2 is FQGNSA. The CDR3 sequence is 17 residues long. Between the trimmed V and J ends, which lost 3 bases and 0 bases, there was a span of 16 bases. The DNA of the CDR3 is TGTGCCAGCAGCTTTCGATCAGGTGGCGTTAGCACAGATACGCAGTATTTT. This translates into CASSFRSGGVSTDTQYF.

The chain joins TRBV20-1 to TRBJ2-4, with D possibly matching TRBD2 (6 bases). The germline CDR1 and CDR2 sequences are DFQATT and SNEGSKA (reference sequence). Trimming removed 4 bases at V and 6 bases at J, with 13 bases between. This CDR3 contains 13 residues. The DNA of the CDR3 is TGCAGTGCTACCATTCCGGGACTAAACATTCAGTACTTC. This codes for CSATIPGLNIQYF.

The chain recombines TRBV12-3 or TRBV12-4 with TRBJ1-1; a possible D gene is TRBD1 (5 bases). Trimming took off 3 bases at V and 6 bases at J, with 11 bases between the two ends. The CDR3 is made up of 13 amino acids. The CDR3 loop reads CASSFETVSEAFF. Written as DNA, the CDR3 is TGTGCCAGCAGTTTCGAGACAGTTTCTGAAGCTTTCTTT.

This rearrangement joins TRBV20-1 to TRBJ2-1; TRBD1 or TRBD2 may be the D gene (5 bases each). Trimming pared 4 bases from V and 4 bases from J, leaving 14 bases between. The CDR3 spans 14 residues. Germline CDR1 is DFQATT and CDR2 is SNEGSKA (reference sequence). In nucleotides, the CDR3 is TGCAGTGCTATAGTGGGGGTCAAGTACAATGAGCAGTTCTTC. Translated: CSAIVGVKYNEQFF.

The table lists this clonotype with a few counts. CDR3 coding DNA: TGTGCCAGCAGTCGGGGGATGGGGAACACCGGGGAGCTGTTTTTT. Protein: CASSRGMGNTGELFF. The chain combines TRBV6-1 with TRBJ2-2, with D possibly TRBD2 on 6 matching bases. CDR3 length: 15 residues. V was pared by 5 bases and J by 1 base, with 11 bases between. Germline V gene data show CDR1 as MNHNS and CDR2 as SASEGT.

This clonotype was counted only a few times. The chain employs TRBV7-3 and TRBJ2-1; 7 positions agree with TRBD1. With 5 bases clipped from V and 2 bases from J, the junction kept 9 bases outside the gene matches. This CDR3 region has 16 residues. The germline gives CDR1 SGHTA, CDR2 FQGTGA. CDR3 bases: TGTGCCAGCAGCAAAAGGGGGACAGCTACCTACAATGAGCAGTTCTTC. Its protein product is CASSKRGTATYNEQFF.

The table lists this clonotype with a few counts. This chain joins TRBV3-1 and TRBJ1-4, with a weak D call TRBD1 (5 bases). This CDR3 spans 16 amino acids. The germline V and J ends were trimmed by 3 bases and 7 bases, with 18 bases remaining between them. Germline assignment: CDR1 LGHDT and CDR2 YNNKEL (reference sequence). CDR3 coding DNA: TGTGCCAGCAGCCAGGGGGGGGTTTTGCTCAGTGAAAAACTGTTTTTT. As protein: CASSQGGVLLSEKLFF.

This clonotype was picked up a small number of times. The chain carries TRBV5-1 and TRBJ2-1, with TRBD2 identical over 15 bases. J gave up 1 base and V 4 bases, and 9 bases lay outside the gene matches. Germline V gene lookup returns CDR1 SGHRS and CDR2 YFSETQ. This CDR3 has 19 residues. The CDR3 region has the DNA TGCGCCAGCAGCCCCGACCGGACTAGCGGGGGGGCATCCTACAATGAGCAGTTCTTC. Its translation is CASSPDRTSGGASYNEQFF.

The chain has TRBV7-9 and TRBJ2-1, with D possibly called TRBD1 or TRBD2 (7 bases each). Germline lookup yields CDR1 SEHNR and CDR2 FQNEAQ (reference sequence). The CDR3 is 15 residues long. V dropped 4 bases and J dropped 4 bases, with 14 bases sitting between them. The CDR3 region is CASSWAGGAYNEQFF. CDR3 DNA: TGTGCCAGCAGCTGGGCAGGGGGGGCTTACAATGAGCAGTTCTTC.

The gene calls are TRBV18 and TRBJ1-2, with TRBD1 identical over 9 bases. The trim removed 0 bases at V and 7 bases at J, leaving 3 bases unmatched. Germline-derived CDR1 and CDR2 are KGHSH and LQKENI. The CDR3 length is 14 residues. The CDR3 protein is CASSPPGQGGGYTF. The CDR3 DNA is TGTGCCAGCTCACCACCGGGACAGGGAGGTGGCTACACCTTC.

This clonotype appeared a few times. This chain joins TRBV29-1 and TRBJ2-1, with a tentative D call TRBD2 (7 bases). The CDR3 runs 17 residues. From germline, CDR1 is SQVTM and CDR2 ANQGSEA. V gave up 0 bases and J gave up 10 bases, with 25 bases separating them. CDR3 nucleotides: TGCAGCGTTGAAGATCCGGGGGCTAGCGGTTCCCCTGGGGAGCAGTTCTTC. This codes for CSVEDPGASGSPGEQFF.

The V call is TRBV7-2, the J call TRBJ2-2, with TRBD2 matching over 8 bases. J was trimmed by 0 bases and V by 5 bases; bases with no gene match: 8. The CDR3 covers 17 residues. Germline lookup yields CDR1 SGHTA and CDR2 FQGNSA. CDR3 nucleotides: TGTGCCAGCAGCCCAAACCGCGGGGGGACGAACACCGGGGAGCTGTTTTTT. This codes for CASSPNRGGTNTGELFF.

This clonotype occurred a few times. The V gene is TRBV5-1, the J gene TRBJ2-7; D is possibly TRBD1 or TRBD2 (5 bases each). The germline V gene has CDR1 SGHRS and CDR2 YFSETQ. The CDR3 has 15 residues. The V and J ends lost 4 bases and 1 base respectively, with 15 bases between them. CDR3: CASSRGTEKSYEQYF. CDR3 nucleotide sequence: TGCGCCAGCAGCAGAGGGACGGAGAAGTCCTACGAGCAGTACTTC.

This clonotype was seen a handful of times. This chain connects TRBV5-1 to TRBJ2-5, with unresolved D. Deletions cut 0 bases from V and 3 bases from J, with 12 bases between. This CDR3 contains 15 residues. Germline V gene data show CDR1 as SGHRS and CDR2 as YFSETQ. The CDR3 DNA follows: TGCGCCAGCAGCTTGGTGGTTGGACCCGAAGAGACCCAGTACTTC. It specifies CASSLVVGPEETQYF.

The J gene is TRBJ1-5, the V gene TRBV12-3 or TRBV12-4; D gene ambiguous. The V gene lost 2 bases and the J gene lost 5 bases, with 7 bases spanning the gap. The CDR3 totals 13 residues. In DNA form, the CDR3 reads TGTGCCAGCAGTTTAAAGGGTTATCAGCCCCAGCATTTT. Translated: CASSLKGYQPQHF.

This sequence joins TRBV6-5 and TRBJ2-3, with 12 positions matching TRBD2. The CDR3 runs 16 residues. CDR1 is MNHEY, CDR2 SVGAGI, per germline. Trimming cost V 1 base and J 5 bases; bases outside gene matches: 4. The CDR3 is CASSYWLAGGQDTQYF. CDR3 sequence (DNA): TGTGCCAGCAGTTACTGGCTAGCGGGGGGGCAAGATACGCAGTATTTT.

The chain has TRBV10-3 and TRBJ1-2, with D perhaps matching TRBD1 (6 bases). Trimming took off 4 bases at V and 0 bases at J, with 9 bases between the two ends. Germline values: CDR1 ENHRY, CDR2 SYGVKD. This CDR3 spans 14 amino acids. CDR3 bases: TGTGCCATCAGTGTGGGGGGCCCTAACTATGGCTACACCTTC. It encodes CAISVGGPNYGYTF.

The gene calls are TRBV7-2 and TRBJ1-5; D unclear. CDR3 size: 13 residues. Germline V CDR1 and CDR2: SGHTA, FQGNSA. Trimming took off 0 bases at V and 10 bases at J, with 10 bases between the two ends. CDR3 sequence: CASSLATDVPQHF. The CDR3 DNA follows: TGTGCCAGCAGCTTAGCGACGGACGTTCCCCAGCATTTT.

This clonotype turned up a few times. The CDR3 sequence: CASSGLAGANSDTQYF. The CDR3 bases are TGTGCCAGTTCCGGACTAGCGGGGGCCAACTCCGATACGCAGTATTTT. This sequence joins TRBV6-1 and TRBJ2-3; 13 bases agree with TRBD2. The germline gives CDR1 MNHNS, CDR2 SASEGT. The V gene end was trimmed by 9 bases and the J gene end by 6 bases; junction bases not matched to a gene: 12. CDR3 length: 16 residues.

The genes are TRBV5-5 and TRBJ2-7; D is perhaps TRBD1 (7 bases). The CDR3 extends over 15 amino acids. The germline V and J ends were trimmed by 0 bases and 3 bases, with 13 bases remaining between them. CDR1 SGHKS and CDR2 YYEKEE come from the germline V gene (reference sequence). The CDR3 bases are TGTGCCAGCAGCTTGGTGCCAGGGGGGAACTACGAGCAGTACTTC. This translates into CASSLVPGGNYEQYF.

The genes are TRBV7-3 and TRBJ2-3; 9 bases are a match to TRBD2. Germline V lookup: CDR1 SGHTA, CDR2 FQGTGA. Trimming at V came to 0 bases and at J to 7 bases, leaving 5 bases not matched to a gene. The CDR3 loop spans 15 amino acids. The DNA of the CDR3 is TGTGCCAGCAGCTTAACGGGCGGGGGGGCGCATACGCAGTATTTT. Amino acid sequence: CASSLTGGGAHTQYF.

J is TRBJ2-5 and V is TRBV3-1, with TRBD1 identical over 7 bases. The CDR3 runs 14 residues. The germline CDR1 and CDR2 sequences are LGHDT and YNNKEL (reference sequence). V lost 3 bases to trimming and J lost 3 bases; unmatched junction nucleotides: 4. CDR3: CASSHGTVKETQYF. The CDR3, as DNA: TGTGCCAGCAGCCATGGGACAGTTAAAGAGACCCAGTACTTC.